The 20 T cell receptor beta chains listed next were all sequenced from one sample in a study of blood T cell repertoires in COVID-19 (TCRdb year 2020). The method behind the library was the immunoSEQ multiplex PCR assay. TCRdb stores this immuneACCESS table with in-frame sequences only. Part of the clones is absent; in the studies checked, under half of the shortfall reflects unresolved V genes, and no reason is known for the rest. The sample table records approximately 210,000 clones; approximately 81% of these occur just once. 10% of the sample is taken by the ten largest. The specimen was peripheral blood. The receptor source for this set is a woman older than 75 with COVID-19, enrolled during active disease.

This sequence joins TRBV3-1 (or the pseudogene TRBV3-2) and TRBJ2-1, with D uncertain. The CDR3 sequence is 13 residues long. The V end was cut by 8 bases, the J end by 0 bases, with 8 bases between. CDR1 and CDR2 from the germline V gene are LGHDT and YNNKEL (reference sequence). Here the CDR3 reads CASRRSSYNEQFF. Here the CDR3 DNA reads TGTGCCAGCCGAAGGAGCTCCTACAATGAGCAGTTCTTC.

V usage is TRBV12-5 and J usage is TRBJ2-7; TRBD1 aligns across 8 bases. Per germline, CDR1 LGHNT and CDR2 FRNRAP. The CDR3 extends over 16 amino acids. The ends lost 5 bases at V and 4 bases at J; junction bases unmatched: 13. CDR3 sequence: CASGNHRDRLNYEQYF. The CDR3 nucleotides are TGTGCTAGTGGTAATCATAGGGACAGGTTGAATTACGAGCAGTACTTC.

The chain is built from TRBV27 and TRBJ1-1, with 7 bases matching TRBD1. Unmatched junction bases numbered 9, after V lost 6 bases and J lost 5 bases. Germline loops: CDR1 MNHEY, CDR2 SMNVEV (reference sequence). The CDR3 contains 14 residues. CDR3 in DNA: TGTGCCAGCAGACCAGACAGGGTGAGTACTGAAGCTTTCTTT. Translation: CASRPDRVSTEAFF.

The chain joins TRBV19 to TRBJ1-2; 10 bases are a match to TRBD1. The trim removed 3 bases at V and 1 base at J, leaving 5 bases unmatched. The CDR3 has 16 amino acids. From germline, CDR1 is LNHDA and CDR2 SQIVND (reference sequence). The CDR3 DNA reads TGTGCCAGTAGTATCCTGACAGGGGGCGTTAACTATGGCTACACCTTC. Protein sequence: CASSILTGGVNYGYTF.

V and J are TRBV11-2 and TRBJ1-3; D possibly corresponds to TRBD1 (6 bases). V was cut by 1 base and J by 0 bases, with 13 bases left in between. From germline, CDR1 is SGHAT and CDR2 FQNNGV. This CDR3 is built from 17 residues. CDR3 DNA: TGTGCCAGCAGCTTAGCAGGGGCCGGCCTCTCTGGAAACACCATATATTTT. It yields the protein CASSLAGAGLSGNTIYF.

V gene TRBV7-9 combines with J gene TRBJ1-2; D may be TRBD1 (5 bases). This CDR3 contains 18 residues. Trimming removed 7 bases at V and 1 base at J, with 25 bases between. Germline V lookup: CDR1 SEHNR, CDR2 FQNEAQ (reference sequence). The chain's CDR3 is CASTIAGAGGFFNYGYTF. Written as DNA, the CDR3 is TGTGCCAGCACTATAGCTGGGGCAGGCGGATTTTTTAACTATGGCTACACCTTC.

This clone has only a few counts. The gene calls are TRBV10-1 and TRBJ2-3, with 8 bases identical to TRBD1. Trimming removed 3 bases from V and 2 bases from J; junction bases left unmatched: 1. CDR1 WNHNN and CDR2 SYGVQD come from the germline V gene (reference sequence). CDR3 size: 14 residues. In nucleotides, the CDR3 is TGCGCCAGCAGTGACCAGGGGGCCACAGATACGCAGTATTTT. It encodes CASSDQGATDTQYF.

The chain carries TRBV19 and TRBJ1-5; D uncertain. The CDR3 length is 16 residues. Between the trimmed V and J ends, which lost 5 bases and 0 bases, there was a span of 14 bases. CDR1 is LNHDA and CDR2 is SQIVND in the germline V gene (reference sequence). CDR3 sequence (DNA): TGTGCCAGTAGTTTGCGACCGACTTATAGCAATCAGCCCCAGCATTTT. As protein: CASSLRPTYSNQPQHF.

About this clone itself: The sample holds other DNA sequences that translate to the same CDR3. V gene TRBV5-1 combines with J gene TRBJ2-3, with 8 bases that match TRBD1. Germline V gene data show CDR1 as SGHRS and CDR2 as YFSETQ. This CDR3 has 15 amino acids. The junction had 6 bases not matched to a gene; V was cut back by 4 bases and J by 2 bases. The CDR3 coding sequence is TGCGCCAGCAGCCCAGGACAGGGAGCCACAGATACGCAGTATTTT. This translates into CASSPGQGATDTQYF. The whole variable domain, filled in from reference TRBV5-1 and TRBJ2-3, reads KAGVTQTPRYLIKTRGQQVTLSCSPISGHRSVSWYQQTPGQGLQFLFEYFSETQRNKGNFPGRFSGRQFSNSRSEMNVSTLELGDSALYLCASSPGQGATDTQYFGPGTRLTVL.

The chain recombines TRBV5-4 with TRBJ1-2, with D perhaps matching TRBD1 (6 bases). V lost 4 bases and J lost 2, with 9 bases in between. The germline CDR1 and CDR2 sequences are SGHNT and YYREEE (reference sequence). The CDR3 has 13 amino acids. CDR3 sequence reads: CASSEDSNYGYTF. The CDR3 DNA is TGTGCCAGCAGCGAGGACAGCAACTATGGCTACACCTTC.

The CDR3 is CASSLWALSSYNSPLHF. The CDR3 nucleotides read TGTGCCAGCAGTTTATGGGCTTTGAGCTCCTATAATTCACCCCTCCACTTT. V and J are TRBV27 and TRBJ1-6; D unclear. From germline, CDR1 is MNHEY and CDR2 SMNVEV (reference sequence). The CDR3 totals 17 residues. V shed 1 base and J shed 0 bases, with 10 bases lying between them.

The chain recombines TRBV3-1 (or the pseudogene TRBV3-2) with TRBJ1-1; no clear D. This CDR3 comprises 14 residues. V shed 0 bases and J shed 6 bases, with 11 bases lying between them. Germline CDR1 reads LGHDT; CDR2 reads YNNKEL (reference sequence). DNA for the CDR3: TGTGCCAGCAGCCAAGATGAACAGCTCCCTGAAGCTTTCTTT. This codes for CASSQDEQLPEAFF.

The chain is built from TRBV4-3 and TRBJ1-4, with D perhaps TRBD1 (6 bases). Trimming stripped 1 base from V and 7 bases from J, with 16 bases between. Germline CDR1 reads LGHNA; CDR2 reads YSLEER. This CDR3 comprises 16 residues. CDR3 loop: CASSQGLGGRGEKLFF. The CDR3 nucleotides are TGCGCCAGCAGCCAAGGTCTCGGGGGGCGGGGTGAAAAACTGTTTTTT.

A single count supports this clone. The CDR3 is CASGVSINEKLFF. The CDR3 nucleotides read TGTGCCAGTGGTGTGAGTATTAATGAAAAACTGTTTTTT. The chain has TRBV19 and TRBJ1-4, with no clear D. Trimming cost V 8 bases and J 4 bases, with 11 bases left between them. Germline V gene sequence: CDR1 LNHDA, CDR2 SQIVND (reference sequence). The CDR3 runs 13 residues.

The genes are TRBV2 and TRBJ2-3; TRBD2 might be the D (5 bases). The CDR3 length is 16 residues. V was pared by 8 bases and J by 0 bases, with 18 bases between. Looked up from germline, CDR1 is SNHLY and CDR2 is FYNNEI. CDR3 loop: CASGLQRFPSTDTQYF. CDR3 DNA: TGTGCCAGCGGACTTCAGCGTTTCCCTAGCACAGATACGCAGTATTTT.

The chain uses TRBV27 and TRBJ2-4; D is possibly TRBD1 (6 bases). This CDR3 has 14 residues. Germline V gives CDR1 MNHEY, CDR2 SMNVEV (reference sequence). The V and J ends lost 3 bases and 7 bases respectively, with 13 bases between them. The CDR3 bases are TGTGCCAGCAGTTTCAGGGGAGAGGGGAACATTCAGTACTTC. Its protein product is CASSFRGEGNIQYF.

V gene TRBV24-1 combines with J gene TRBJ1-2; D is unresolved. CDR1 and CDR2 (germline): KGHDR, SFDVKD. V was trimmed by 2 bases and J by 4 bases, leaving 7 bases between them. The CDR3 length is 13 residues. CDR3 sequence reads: CATSDSPGYGYTF. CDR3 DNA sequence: TGTGCCACCAGTGATTCCCCAGGCTATGGCTACACCTTC.

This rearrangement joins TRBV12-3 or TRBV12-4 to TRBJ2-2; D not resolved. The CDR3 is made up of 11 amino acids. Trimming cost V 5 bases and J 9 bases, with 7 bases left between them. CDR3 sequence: CASSPERELFF. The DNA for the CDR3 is TGTGCCAGCAGTCCCGAGAGGGAGCTGTTTTTT.

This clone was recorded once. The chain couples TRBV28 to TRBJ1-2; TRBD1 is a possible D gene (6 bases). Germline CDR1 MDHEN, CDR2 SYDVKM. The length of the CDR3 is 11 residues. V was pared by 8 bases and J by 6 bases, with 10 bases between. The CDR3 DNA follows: TGTGCCAGCGGGGGGGGGCATGGCTACACCTTC. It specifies CASGGGHGYTF.

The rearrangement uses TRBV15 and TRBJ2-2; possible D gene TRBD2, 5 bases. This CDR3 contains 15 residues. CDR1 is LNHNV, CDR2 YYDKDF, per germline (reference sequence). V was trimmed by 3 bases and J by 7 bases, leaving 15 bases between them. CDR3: CATSRSGSSGGELFF. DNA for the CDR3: TGTGCCACCAGCAGGTCGGGGTCCTCCGGCGGGGAGCTGTTTTTT.